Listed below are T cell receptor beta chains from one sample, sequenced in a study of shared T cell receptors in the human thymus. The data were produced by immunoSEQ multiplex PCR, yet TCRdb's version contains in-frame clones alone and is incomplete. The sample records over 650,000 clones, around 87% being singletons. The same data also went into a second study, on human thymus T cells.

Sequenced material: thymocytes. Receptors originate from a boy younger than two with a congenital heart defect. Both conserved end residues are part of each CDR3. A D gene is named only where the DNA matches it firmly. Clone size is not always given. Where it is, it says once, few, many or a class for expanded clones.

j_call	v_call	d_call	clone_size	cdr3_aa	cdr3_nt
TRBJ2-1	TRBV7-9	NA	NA	CASSRTLTGNEQFF	TGTGCCAGCAGCAGAACCCTAACAGGGAATGAGCAGTTCTTC
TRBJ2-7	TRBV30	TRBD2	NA	CAWSTLPGLAGGPPGEQYF	TGTGCCTGGAGTACACTACCGGGACTAGCGGGAGGGCCCCCAGGCGAGCAGTACTTC
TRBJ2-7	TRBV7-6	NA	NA	CASTLRGGNHSYEQYF	TGTGCCAGCACCCTCCGAGGGGGAAATCACTCCTACGAGCAGTACTTC
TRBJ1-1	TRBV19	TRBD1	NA	CATWDRLLGAFF	TGTGCCACCTGGGACAGGCTTTTGGGAGCTTTCTTT
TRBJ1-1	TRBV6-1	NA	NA	CASIPGGNTEAFF	TGTGCCAGCATCCCCGGAGGGAACACTGAAGCTTTCTTT
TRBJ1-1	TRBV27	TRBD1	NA	CASSLGTGDIGTEAFF	TGTGCCAGCAGTTTAGGGACAGGGGATATAGGCACTGAAGCTTTCTTT
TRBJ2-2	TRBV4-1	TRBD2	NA	CASSKNSGAWNTGELFF	TGCGCCAGCAGCAAAAATAGCGGGGCGTGGAACACCGGGGAGCTGTTTTTT
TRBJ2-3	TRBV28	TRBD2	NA	CASTLQPGLAGWRGVF	TGTGCCAGCACCCTACAACCGGGACTAGCGGGCTGGAGGGGGGTCTTT
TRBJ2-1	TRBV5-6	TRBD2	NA	CASSLTSGRPDEQFF	TGTGCCAGCAGCTTGACTAGCGGGAGACCAGATGAGCAGTTCTTC
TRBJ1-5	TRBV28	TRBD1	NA	CASSLGGGGNQPQHF	TGTGCCAGCAGTTTAGGAGGGGGCGGCAATCAGCCCCAGCATTTT
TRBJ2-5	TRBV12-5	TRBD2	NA	CASGAGTSGRAKQETQYF	TGTGCTAGTGGAGCCGGGACTAGCGGGAGGGCGAAACAAGAGACCCAGTACTTC
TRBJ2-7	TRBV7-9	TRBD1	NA	CASSPSGQGIYEQYF	TGTGCCAGCAGCCCGTCGGGACAGGGAATCTACGAGCAGTACTTC
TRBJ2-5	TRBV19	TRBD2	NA	CATGGEETQYF	TGTGCCACCGGGGGGGAGGAGACCCAGTACTTC
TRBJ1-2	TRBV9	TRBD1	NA	CASSVGTGGFGYTF	TGTGCCAGCAGCGTAGGAACAGGGGGCTTTGGCTACACCTTC
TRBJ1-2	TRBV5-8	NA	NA	CASSLGQGPGYGYTF	TGTGCCAGCAGCTTGGGGCAGGGGCCGGGGTATGGCTACACCTTC
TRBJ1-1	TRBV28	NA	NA	CASTSEGGMNTEAFF	TGTGCCAGCACTTCAGAGGGGGGGATGAACACTGAAGCTTTCTTT
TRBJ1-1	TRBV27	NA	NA	CASSLFIGSSEAFF	TGTGCCAGCAGTTTATTTATCGGGTCGAGTGAAGCTTTCTTT
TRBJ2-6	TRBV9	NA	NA	CASSAGRRELLSGANVLTF	TGTGCCAGCAGCGCCGGAAGGAGGGAACTACTCTCTGGGGCCAACGTCCTGACTTTC
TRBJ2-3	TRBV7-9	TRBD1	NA	CASSWPRDSMFDTQYF	TGTGCCAGCAGCTGGCCCCGGGACAGTATGTTTGATACGCAGTATTTT
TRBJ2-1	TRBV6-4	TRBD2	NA	CASSAASGRSYNEQFF	TGTGCCAGCAGTGCAGCGAGCGGGAGGTCATACAATGAGCAGTTCTTC
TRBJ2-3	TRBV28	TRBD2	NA	CASSSLPARGGLWTDTQYF	TGTGCCAGCAGCTCCCTCCCAGCGCGGGGGGGCCTTTGGACAGATACGCAGTATTTT
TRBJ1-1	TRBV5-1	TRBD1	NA	CASSLGGQGFQVFF	TGCGCCAGCAGCTTGGGGGGACAGGGTTTTCAAGTTTTCTTT
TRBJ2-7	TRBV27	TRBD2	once	CASSPPGGRSYEQYF	TGTGCCAGCAGTCCCCCCGGGGGGAGGTCCTACGAGCAGTACTTC
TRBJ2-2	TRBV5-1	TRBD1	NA	CASSWRGTGVNNTGELFF	TGCGCCAGCAGCTGGAGGGGGACAGGGGTAAATAACACCGGGGAGCTGTTTTTT
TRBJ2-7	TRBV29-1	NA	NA	CSVEDLRHLYEQYF	TGCAGCGTTGAAGATCTGAGACACCTCTACGAGCAGTACTTC
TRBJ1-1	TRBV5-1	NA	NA	CASRRGLDLSALTNTEAFF	TGCGCCAGCAGGAGGGGACTAGATCTCAGTGCCTTAACCAACACTGAAGCTTTCTTT
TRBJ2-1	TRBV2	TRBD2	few	CASSGRGTSMYNEQFF	TGTGCCAGCAGTGGGAGAGGGACTAGCATGTACAATGAGCAGTTCTTC
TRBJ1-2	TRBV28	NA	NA	CASSFWTRSGYTF	TGTGCCAGCAGTTTTTGGACTAGGTCTGGCTACACCTTC
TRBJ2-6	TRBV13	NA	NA	CASSSPQPGAGANVLTF	TGTGCCAGCAGCTCGCCACAGCCAGGGGCTGGGGCCAACGTCCTGACTTTC
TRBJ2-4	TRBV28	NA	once	CASSLGTQKNIQYF	TGTGCCAGCAGTTTAGGGACTCAGAAAAACATTCAGTACTTC
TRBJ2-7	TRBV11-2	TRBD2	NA	CASSLDRGSGGTYEQYF	TGTGCCAGCAGCTTAGATCGCGGTAGCGGGGGGACCTACGAGCAGTACTTC
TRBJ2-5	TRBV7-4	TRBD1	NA	CASSTLGQGAGETQYF	TGTGCCAGCAGCACCCTAGGACAGGGGGCTGGAGAGACCCAGTACTTC
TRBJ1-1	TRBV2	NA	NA	CASNESRTDKQEAFF	TGTGCCAGCAATGAGTCTAGGACGGACAAACAGGAAGCTTTCTTT
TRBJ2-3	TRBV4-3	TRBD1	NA	CASSPTGTASTDTQYF	TGCGCCAGCAGCCCCACCGGGACAGCGAGCACAGATACGCAGTATTTT
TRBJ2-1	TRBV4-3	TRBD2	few	CASSQYASGSNEQFF	TGCGCCAGCAGCCAGTATGCTAGCGGGAGCAATGAGCAGTTCTTC
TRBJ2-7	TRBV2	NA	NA	CASSEGPPILSFYEQYF	TGTGCCAGCAGTGAAGGCCCACCAATTCTCTCCTTCTACGAGCAGTACTTC
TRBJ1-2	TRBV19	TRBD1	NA	CASSITLDRGGYTF	TGTGCCAGTAGTATTACCTTGGACAGGGGTGGCTACACCTTC
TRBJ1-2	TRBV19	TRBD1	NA	CASSIPIRDRGYGYTF	TGTGCCAGTAGTATCCCGATCCGGGACAGAGGATATGGCTACACCTTC
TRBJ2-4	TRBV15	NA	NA	CATSREGRVLAKNIQYF	TGTGCCACCAGCAGAGAGGGGCGCGTTCTAGCCAAAAACATTCAGTACTTC
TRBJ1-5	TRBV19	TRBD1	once	CASSEKTGTGGDSNQPQHF	TGTGCCAGTAGCGAAAAAACCGGGACAGGGGGCGATAGCAATCAGCCCCAGCATTTT
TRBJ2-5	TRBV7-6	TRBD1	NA	CASSSGQGRVGETQYF	TGTGCCAGCAGCTCCGGACAGGGACGGGTGGGAGAGACCCAGTACTTC
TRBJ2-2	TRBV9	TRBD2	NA	CASSPHPGLAGGKVPGELFF	TGTGCCAGCAGCCCTCACCCGGGACTAGCGGGAGGGAAGGTGCCCGGGGAGCTGTTTTTT